This TCR beta chain was retrieved from a study of blood T cell repertoires in COVID-19. CDR3 size: 14 residues. In germline, CDR1 is ENHRY, CDR2 SYGVKD. The trim removed 9 bases at V and 4 bases at J, leaving 4 bases unmatched. A note on this clone: At the DNA level, this CDR3 is encoded by other sequences in the same sample as well.

TCRdb's table, derived via immunoSEQ multiplex PCR, lists solely in-frame clones and lacks some. The sample lists hundreds of thousands of clones; roughly 90% were seen once. The sample taken for sequencing was PBMCs or T cells enriched from blood (not recorded which). The chain links TRBV10-3 to TRBJ2-6; 9 bases fit TRBD1. This receptor was obtained from a woman aged 30 to 39 who had recovered from COVID-19. CDR3 loop: CAIGTGSGANVLTF. In DNA, the CDR3 is TGTGCCATTGGGACAGGGTCAGGGGCCAACGTCCTGACTTTC.